The entry that follows covers one T cell receptor beta chain sequence. CDR1 MNHEY and CDR2 SVGEGT come from the germline V gene. The CDR3 contains 14 residues. V lost 7 bases to trimming and J lost 0 bases, with 12 bases between them. The record originates from a study of spatial heterogeneity in lung cancer. Described time point: sample taken at primary tumor resection. Whole RNA, which was extracted from tumor, nontumor lung tissue or frozen PBMC, was sequenced without any cell sorting. TCRdb reprocessed the 5' RACE reads via MiXCR and lists one record per CDR3 protein. The sample includes about 86,000 distinct CDR3 sequences, over 10% of them seen just once.

This sequence joins TRBV6-2 or TRBV6-3 and TRBJ2-5, with D unclear. The TCR was taken from a male donor with early-stage non-small cell lung cancer. Source: PBMCs, taken at surgery. The CDR3 is CASTSQPYQETQYF. In DNA, the CDR3 is TGTGCCAGCACCTCACAACCGTACCAAGAGACCCAGTACTTC.